This entry lists 5 T cell receptor beta chains sequenced from one sample in a study of control samples from healthy donors and cancer patients. Clones were sequenced by immunoSEQ multiplex PCR, and TCRdb holds only the in-frame ones, with some missing. The sample records 40,000 to 60,000 clones, 75% to 90% being singletons. The sample comprised PBMCs. The source is a man aged 55 to 69 with head and neck cancer.

This clone has a handful of counts. At one of its ends the junction is not consistent with the germline gene, which may arise from a read error. The chain is built from TRBV12-3 or TRBV12-4 and TRBJ1-5; D is undetermined. The CDR3 length is 12 residues. This chain's CDR3 is CASNLGNQPQHF. The CDR3, as DNA: TGTGCCAGCAATTTAGGCAATCAGCCCCAGCATTTT.

With respect to this clone: The junction shows a germline mismatch at one end, possibly a read error. In DNA form, the CDR3 reads TGTGCCAGTATGGGGAGGACAGCTAAGGGGGTCTTT. Translating it yields CASMGRTAKGVF. The chain combines TRBV19 with TRBJ1-1; TRBD1 might be the D (6 bases). CDR3 length: 12 amino acids. CDR1 is LNHDA, CDR2 SQIVND, per germline (reference sequence).

The chain couples TRBV7-6 to TRBJ2-2; D is unclear. V lost 4 bases and J lost 6, with 18 bases in between. CDR3 length: 16 amino acids. Germline CDR1 reads SGHVS; CDR2 reads FNYEAQ. CDR3 protein: CASSSPLGSRSGELFF. CDR3 in DNA: TGTGCCAGCAGCTCTCCTCTGGGGTCCCGTTCCGGGGAGCTGTTTTTT.

CDR3 protein: CASSQEDIYGYTF. The CDR3 DNA is TGTGCCAGCAGCCAAGAGGATATCTATGGCTACACCTTC. The rearrangement links TRBV4-2 to TRBJ1-2; D gene ambiguous. This CDR3 has 13 amino acids. With 0 bases removed from V and 4 bases from J, the gap between germline ends came to 6 bases. Germline CDR1 and CDR2: LGHNA and YNFKEQ.

The CDR3 protein is CSVEGQVGVEAFF. CDR3 coding DNA: TGCAGCGTTGAAGGACAGGTTGGGGTTGAAGCTTTCTTT. V usage is TRBV29-1 and J usage is TRBJ1-1; maybe TRBD1 (6 bases). CDR1 SQVTM and CDR2 ANQGSEA come from the germline V gene. The V gene lost 1 base and the J gene lost 7 bases, with 13 bases spanning the gap. The CDR3 spans 13 residues.